This T cell receptor beta chain was retrieved from a study of T cell changes during pregnancy in multiple sclerosis. CDR1 and CDR2 from the germline V gene are MDHEN and SYDVKM. The V segment lost 1 base and the J segment 5 bases; nucleotides outside the gene matches: 16. This CDR3 region has 19 residues. The protocol was immunoSEQ multiplex PCR, while the TCRdb copy is restricted to in-frame clones and leaves out a portion. The table shows 80,000 to 100,000 clones, with over 75% occurring only once. Sequenced material: peripheral blood, taken in the second trimester of pregnancy. The clonotype was recovered from a female donor in good health, enrolled as a control in a pregnancy study. V is TRBV28 and J is TRBJ2-5, with 10 bases identical to TRBD2. The CDR3 DNA follows: TGTGCCAGCAGTTTATCACCCCTAACCAGCGGGAGGGCCTCGGAGACCCAGTACTTC. Translated: CASSLSPLTSGRASETQYF.